This entry concerns a single T cell receptor (beta chain). The record originates from a study of T-cell memory formation after mild COVID-19. Across the whole study: Among the donors, TCR clusters were largely specific to each donor.

The CDR3 totals 14 residues. After removal of 5 bases from V and 4 bases from J, the junction contained 3 bases not matched to a gene. Germline V CDR1 and CDR2: ENHRY, SYGVKD. Sample barcodes and UMIs were carried by the TCR alpha and TCR beta cDNA libraries that 5'RACE generated with constant-segment primers. TCRdb recomputed calls from the 5' RACE reads with MiXCR, one row per CDR3 protein. The top ten clones hold around 21% of a sample with about 240,000 distinct CDR3 sequences, around a tenth of them seen once. The chain links TRBV10-3 to TRBJ1-1; 11 bases line up with TRBD1. The specimen sequenced was PBMCs or a T cell subset sorted from them (not recorded which). The TCR comes from a man aged 18-30 years who had mild COVID-19 (a few samples of this study predate the infection). Cell type and time point are not known. The CDR3 coding sequence is TGTGCCATCAGTCTTGGACAGGGGGCCACTGAAGCTTTCTTT. This encodes CAISLGQGATEAFF.